This entry describes one TCR beta chain. No antigen is known for it. The data were obtained in a study of cytotoxic CD8 clonotypes in ibrutinib-treated CLL. Study-wide background: Around 12 relapsed/refractory, approximately 15 treatment-naive; roughly 17 IGHV unmutated. Overall study findings and caveats: Whereas clonality rose at ibrutinib response, it declined toward baseline at progression. Treatment saw public clonotypes, which were uncommon, either contract or stay stable.

The CDR3 is made up of 19 amino acids. Per the germline V gene, CDR1 is MNHEY and CDR2 is SMNVEV (reference sequence). V lost 6 bases to trimming and J lost 0 bases, with 21 bases between them. Investigators sought sequencing depths of between 1 in 200,000 and 1 in 1 million T cells. Data came from immunoSEQ multiplex PCR; TCRdb stores just in-frame clones and leaves some out. Of about 130,000 clones detected, about 80% appear once; the ten largest clones hold approximately 5.1%. The material was PBMCs, obtained after 24 months of ibrutinib treatment. The rearrangement uses TRBV27 and TRBJ1-6, with D possibly TRBD1 on 5 matching bases. This receptor was obtained from a human donor with chronic lymphocytic leukemia. CDR3 in amino acids: CASSPRLLGPSSYNSPLHF. Written as DNA, the CDR3 is TGTGCCAGCAGCCCCCGTTTGTTGGGACCCAGCTCCTATAATTCACCCCTCCACTTT.